One T cell receptor (beta chain) is described in this entry. Its target is not known. The template used for profiling TCR beta VDJ and CDR3 was genomic DNA. A single record per CDR3 protein comes from TCRdb applying MiXCR to the reads. This table holds 350,000 to 450,000 distinct CDR3 sequences, roughly 64% found once. Trimming took 6 bases from V and 7 from J, leaving 24 bases between them. CDR1 and CDR2 from the germline V gene are DFQATT and SNEGSKA (reference sequence). The CDR3 has 15 residues. This sample is drawn from a study of CD8+CD57+ T cells in acquired aplastic anemia. Background on the study: The mean DNA yield obtained from sorted CD4+ and CD8+ cells came to roughly 3.4 ug. Study outcomes and limitations: Patients and controls had CD8+ Simpson's diversity values that were not significantly distinct.

This TCR was sampled from a human donor in good health, serving as a control. Sequenced material: sorted CD4+, CD8+, or CD8+CD57+ T cells (not recorded which) from PBMCs. This sequence joins TRBV20-1 and TRBJ1-2; TRBD1 is a possible D gene (5 bases). This chain's CDR3 is CSAINVGTNIRGYTF. The CDR3 region has the DNA TGCAGTGCCATAAATGTGGGGACCAATATACGTGGCTACACCTTC.